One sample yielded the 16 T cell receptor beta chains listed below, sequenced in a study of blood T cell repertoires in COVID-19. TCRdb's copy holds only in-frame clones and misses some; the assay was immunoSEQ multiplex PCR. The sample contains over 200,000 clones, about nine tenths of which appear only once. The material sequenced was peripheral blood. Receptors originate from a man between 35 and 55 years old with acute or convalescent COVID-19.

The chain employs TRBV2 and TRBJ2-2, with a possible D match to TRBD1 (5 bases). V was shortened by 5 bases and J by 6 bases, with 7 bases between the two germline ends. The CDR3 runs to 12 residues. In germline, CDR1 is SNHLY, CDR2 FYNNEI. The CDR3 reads CASSLGAGELFF. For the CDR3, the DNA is TGTGCCAGCAGTTTAGGGGCCGGGGAGCTGTTTTTT.

DNA for the CDR3: TGTGCCAGCAGCTTAATGAGAGCAGGGGCGGGTGAAGCTTTCTTT. Translating it yields CASSLMRAGAGEAFF. This rearrangement joins TRBV7-9 to TRBJ1-1, with TRBD1 as a possible D gene (6 bases). Germline CDR1 reads SEHNR; CDR2 reads FQNEAQ (reference sequence). V was cut by 2 bases and J by 7 bases, with 17 bases left in between. CDR3 length: 15 amino acids.

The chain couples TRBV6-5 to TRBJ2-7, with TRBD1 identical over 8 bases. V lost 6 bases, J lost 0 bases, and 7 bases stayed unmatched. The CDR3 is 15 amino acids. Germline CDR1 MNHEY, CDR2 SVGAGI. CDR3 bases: TGTGCCAGCAGCCGGGACAGGAGCAGCTCCTACGAGCAGTACTTC. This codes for CASSRDRSSSYEQYF.

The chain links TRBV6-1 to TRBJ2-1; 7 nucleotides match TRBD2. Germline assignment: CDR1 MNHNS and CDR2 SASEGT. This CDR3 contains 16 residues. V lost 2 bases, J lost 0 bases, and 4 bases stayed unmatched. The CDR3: CASSELGGVSYNEQFF. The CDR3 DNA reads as TGTGCCAGCAGTGAATTGGGGGGGGTCTCCTACAATGAGCAGTTCTTC.

This chain's CDR3 is CASSLELAGGSGTQYF. The CDR3 DNA follows: TGTGCCAGCAGCTTAGAACTAGCGGGGGGATCAGGTACGCAGTATTTT. The rearrangement joins TRBV7-2 to TRBJ2-3; 12 nucleotides agree with TRBD2. The CDR3 is 16 residues long. V trimming: 1 base; J trimming: 8 bases; junction bases outside the gene matches: 7. Germline loops: CDR1 SGHTA, CDR2 FQGNSA.

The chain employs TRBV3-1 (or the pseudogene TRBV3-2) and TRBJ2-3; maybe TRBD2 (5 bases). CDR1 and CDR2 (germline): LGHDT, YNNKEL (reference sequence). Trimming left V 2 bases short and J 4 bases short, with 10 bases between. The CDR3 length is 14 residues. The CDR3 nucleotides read TGTGCCAGCAGCCAATCGACTACCTCAGATACGCAGTATTTT. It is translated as CASSQSTTSDTQYF.

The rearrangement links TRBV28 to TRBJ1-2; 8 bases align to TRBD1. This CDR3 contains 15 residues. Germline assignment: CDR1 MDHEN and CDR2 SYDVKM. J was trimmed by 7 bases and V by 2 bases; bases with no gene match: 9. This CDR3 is CASSLGTGPILGYTF. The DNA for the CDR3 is TGTGCCAGCAGTTTAGGGACAGGACCTATCCTTGGCTACACCTTC.

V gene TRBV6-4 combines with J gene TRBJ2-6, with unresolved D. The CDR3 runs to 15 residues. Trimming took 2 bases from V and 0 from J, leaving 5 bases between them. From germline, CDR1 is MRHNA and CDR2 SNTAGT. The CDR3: CASSDPGSGANVLTF. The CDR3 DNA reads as TGTGCCAGCAGTGACCCAGGCTCTGGGGCCAACGTCCTGACTTTC.

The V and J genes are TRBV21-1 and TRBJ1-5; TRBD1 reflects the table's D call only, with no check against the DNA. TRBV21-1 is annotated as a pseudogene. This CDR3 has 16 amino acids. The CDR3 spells CASRGQGTDSNQPQHF. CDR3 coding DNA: TGTGCCAGCAGGGGTCAGGGCACCGATAGCAATCAGCCCCAGCATTTT.

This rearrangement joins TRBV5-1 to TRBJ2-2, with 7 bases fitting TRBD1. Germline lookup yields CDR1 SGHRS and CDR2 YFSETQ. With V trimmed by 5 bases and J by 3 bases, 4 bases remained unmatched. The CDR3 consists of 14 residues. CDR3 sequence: CASSRQGDTGELFF. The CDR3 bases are TGCGCCAGCAGTCGACAGGGTGACACCGGGGAGCTGTTTTTT.

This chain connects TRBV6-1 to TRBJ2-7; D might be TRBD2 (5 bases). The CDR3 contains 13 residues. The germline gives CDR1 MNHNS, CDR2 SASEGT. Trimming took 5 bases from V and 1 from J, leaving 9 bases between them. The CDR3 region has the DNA TGTGCCAGCAGTCCCAGCGGTTCCTACGAGCAGTACTTC. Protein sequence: CASSPSGSYEQYF.

CDR3 coding DNA: TGCGCCAGCAGCTTGGGAGGGATCTCCTACGAGCAGTACTTC. Translation gives CASSLGGISYEQYF. The chain recombines TRBV5-1 with TRBJ2-7; tentatively, D is TRBD2 (5 bases). Germline CDR1 is SGHRS and CDR2 is YFSETQ. Trimming cost V 0 bases and J 0 bases, with 7 bases left between them. CDR3 length equals 14 residues.

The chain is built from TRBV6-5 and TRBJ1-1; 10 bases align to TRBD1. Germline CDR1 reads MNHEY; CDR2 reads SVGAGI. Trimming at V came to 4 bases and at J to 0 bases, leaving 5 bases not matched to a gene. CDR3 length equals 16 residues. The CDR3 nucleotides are TGTGCCAGCAGTTCCCGACAGGGGGCGGTGAACACTGAAGCTTTCTTT. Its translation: CASSSRQGAVNTEAFF.

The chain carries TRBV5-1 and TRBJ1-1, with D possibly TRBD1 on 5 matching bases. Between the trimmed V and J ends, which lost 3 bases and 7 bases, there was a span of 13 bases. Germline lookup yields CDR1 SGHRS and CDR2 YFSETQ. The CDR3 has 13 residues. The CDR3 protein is CASSWGDGGEAFF. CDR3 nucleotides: TGCGCCAGCAGCTGGGGGGACGGGGGTGAAGCTTTCTTT. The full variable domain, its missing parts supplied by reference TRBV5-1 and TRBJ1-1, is KAGVTQTPRYLIKTRGQQVTLSCSPISGHRSVSWYQQTPGQGLQFLFEYFSETQRNKGNFPGRFSGRQFSNSRSEMNVSTLELGDSALYLCASSWGDGGEAFFGQGTRLTVV.

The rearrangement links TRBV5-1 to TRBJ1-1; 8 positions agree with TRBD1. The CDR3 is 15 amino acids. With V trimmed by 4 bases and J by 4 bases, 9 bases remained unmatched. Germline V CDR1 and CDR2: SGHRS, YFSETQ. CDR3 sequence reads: CASSLDRGRATEAFF. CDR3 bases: TGCGCCAGCAGCCTAGACAGGGGACGGGCCACTGAAGCTTTCTTT.

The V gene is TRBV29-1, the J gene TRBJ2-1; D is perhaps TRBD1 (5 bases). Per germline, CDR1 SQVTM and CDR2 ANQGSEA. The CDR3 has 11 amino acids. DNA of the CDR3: TGCACCCTCGCGGACAACAATGAGCAGTTCTTC. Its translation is CTLADNNEQFF.